The rows below give T cell receptor beta chains drawn from one sample of a study of blood T cell repertoires in COVID-19. The data were produced by immunoSEQ multiplex PCR, yet TCRdb's version contains in-frame clones alone and is incomplete. Of around 130,000 clones listed, 80% to 90% were seen once; the top ten hold roughly a quarter. The sample was peripheral blood. The receptor set was obtained from a man between 65 and 85 years old with active or convalescent COVID-19. CDR3s include the opening cysteine and the closing phenylalanine or tryptophan. The D gene is left open where the match is weak. For some rows the clone size is stated as once, few or many, or as a class when expanded; others skip it.

TGCGCCAGCAGCTTGGAAAGTAGACAGGGATACGAGCAGTACTTC CASSLESRQGYEQYF 15 TRBJ2-7 TRBV5-1 TRBD1 -
TGTGCCAGCTCACCACCTATAGAGAACACTGAAGCTTTCTTT CASSPPIENTEAFF 14 TRBJ1-1 TRBV18 - once
TGCAGCGTTGAAGGCAAGACAGGGTTGGTGAACACTGAAGCTTTCTTT CSVEGKTGLVNTEAFF 16 TRBJ1-1 TRBV29-1 TRBD1 -
TGTGCCAGCAGCTCCACCGTATCCCGAGGGCCGGTATACGAGCAGTACTTC CASSSTVSRGPVYEQYF 17 TRBJ2-7 TRBV3-1/TRBV3-2 - -
TGTGCCAGCAGCCCGACCCCCGCGGGGGTCGAGCAGTACTTC CASSPTPAGVEQYF 14 TRBJ2-7 TRBV11-2 TRBD2 -
TGTGCCACCAGCAGCCAGGGAGGGCGCATCCATGAGCAGTTCTTC CATSSQGGRIHEQFF 15 TRBJ2-1 TRBV15 TRBD2 -
TGCGCCAGCAGCTTGGGACTTTCTGGAAACACCATATATTTT CASSLGLSGNTIYF 14 TRBJ1-3 TRBV5-1 - -
TGTGCCAGTTCTACCACAGGTGACCTCTCTGGAAAACTGTTTTTT CASSTTGDLSGKLFF 15 TRBJ1-4 TRBV28 - -
TGTGCCAGCAGCCCCGGGGGGACCAAGGGGACCCAGTACTTC CASSPGGTKGTQYF 14 TRBJ2-5 TRBV9 TRBD2 -
TGTGCCAGCAGCTCCGGGACAGGGTACGGGGCCAACGTCCTGACTTTC CASSSGTGYGANVLTF 16 TRBJ2-6 TRBV5-4 TRBD1 -
TGTGCCTGGAGTGGCAGGGGTTATGGAAACATTCAGTACTTC CAWSGRGYGNIQYF 14 TRBJ2-4 TRBV30 - -
TGTGCCAGCAGTTTTAAGGGGAACGGCTACACCTTC CASSFKGNGYTF 12 TRBJ1-2 TRBV28 - -
TGTGCCAGCAGCTCACCCGGGAGCTTGGCCAATGAGCAGTTCTTC CASSSPGSLANEQFF 15 TRBJ2-1 TRBV5-4 - -
TGTGCCAGCAGCCGCGGACAGGGAAAACTGTTTTTT CASSRGQGKLFF 12 TRBJ1-4 TRBV12-3/TRBV12-4 TRBD1 -
TGTGCCAGCAGCCTCCCGGGACTAGTGTGGTTCTTC CASSLPGLVWFF 12 TRBJ2-1 TRBV7-2 TRBD2 -
TGTGCCAGCAGTTACTCGAAGGGACAGGGCCGATACGAGCAGTACTTC CASSYSKGQGRYEQYF 16 TRBJ2-7 TRBV6-2/TRBV6-3 TRBD1 -
TGTGCCAGCAGGGAGACCGGGACAGGGGTTATCGGAGATACGCAGTATTTT CASRETGTGVIGDTQYF 17 TRBJ2-3 TRBV3-1/TRBV3-2 TRBD1 -
TGTGCCAGCAGCCGATCCGGGGATGAAAAACTGTTTTTT CASSRSGDEKLFF 13 TRBJ1-4 TRBV7-9 - -
TGTGCCAGCAGTTTTGCGGGGGGATACTACGAGCAGTACTTC CASSFAGGYYEQYF 14 TRBJ2-7 TRBV28 TRBD2 -
TGCGCCAGCAGCCAAGAAGCCGAGACTAGCGGGCGCACAGATACGCAGTATTTT CASSQEAETSGRTDTQYF 18 TRBJ2-3 TRBV4-1 TRBD2 -
TGTGCCAGTAGTACTGAGGGGACCCAGTACTTC CASSTEGTQYF 11 TRBJ2-5 TRBV19 - -
TGCGCCAGCAGCCCCCACGTACAGTTCTACAATGAGCAGTTCTTC CASSPHVQFYNEQFF 15 TRBJ2-1 TRBV4-1 - -
TGTGCCAGTAGTATTCAGGTGAACACTGAAGCTTTCTTT CASSIQVNTEAFF 13 TRBJ1-1 TRBV19 - -
TGTGCCAGCAGCTCCATAGCGGGAGGTACGCAGTATTTT CASSSIAGGTQYF 13 TRBJ2-3 TRBV3-1/TRBV3-2 TRBD2 -
TGCGCCAGCAGCTCCCAAAGGGACAGGGGTTACGAGCAGTACTTC CASSSQRDRGYEQYF 15 TRBJ2-7 TRBV5-1 TRBD1 -
TGTGCCAGCAGCTTAGGGCGGACAGTCAATGAGCAGTTCTTC CASSLGRTVNEQFF 14 TRBJ2-1 TRBV7-9 - -
TGTGCCAGCAGTGACGGACCACAGGCCGGCTACGAGCAGTACTTC CASSDGPQAGYEQYF 15 TRBJ2-7 TRBV6-4 - -
TGCGCCAGCAGCTTGGGGCTAGCGGGAGGGGTCGGGAATGAGCAGTTCTTC CASSLGLAGGVGNEQFF 17 TRBJ2-1 TRBV5-1 TRBD2 once
TGTGCCAGCAGTTTCTCGGGGGGAAGCAATCAGCCCCAGCATTTT CASSFSGGSNQPQHF 15 TRBJ1-5 TRBV27 - -
TGCGCCAGCAGCGGAAACTATGATGAGCAGTTCTTC CASSGNYDEQFF 12 TRBJ2-1 TRBV5-1 - -